The sample holds many counts of the clone carrying this TCR beta chain. Its cognate antigen is unknown. From RNA transcripts, TCR beta CDR3 regions were amplified. Researchers ran a first-round RT-PCR on the TCR CDR3 using the HTBI primer set. TCRdb used MiXCR to reprocess the multiplex PCR reads, holding one entry per CDR3 protein. The data contain 250,000 to 300,000 distinct CDR3 sequences, roughly a fifth of them singletons. Germline V gene sequence: CDR1 LGHDT, CDR2 YNNKEL (reference sequence). After removal of 5 bases from V and 4 bases from J, the junction contained 14 bases not matched to a gene. The CDR3 has 17 residues. These data come from a study of T cells in Graves' hyperthyroidism and ophthalmopathy. General study findings and limits: Most clonotypes that expanded in the thyroid above 0.001 also showed up in blood.

The sequencing sample was made of blood. The chain is built from TRBV3-1 and TRBJ2-5; the match to TRBD2 covers 9 bases. This TCR derives from a man aged 50 to 60 with Graves' ophthalmopathy. DNA for the CDR3: TGTGCCAGCAGCAAAGGTGGTAGCGGGAGCATATCAGAGACCCAGTACTTC. This encodes CASSKGGSGSISETQYF.